These 6 T cell receptor beta chains share one sample of origin, sequenced in a study of T cells after yellow fever vaccination. TCRdb used MiXCR to reprocess the 5' RACE reads, holding one entry per CDR3 protein. The table lists some 320,000 distinct CDR3 sequences, around a tenth of them singletons. The sequencing here drew on CD4+ T cells sorted from PBMCs, taken 45 days after the yellow fever booster vaccination. The origin of the receptors is a man younger than 35 who received the YFV17D yellow fever vaccine.

The chain is built from TRBV2 and TRBJ1-4; D may be TRBD1 (5 bases). CDR3 length: 13 residues. Germline values: CDR1 SNHLY, CDR2 FYNNEI. V was pared by 2 bases and J by 6 bases, with 7 bases between. The CDR3 DNA reads TGTGCCAGCAGTGAATCCAGGGATGAAAAACTGTTTTTT. Residues: CASSESRDEKLFF.

This chain uses TRBV5-5 with TRBJ1-1; the D gene is possibly TRBD1 (5 bases). The germline V gene has CDR1 SGHKS and CDR2 YYEKEE (reference sequence). Trimming cost V 3 bases and J 0 bases, with 18 bases left between them. This CDR3 is 17 amino acids long. CDR3 region: CASSWLEWGTVNTEAFF. Written as DNA, the CDR3 is TGTGCCAGCAGCTGGTTGGAATGGGGGACCGTGAACACTGAAGCTTTCTTT.

The sample holds a few counts of this clonotype. The chain employs TRBV29-1 and TRBJ2-5, with no clear D. From germline, CDR1 is SQVTM and CDR2 ANQGSEA. Trimming cost V 8 bases and J 2 bases, with 12 bases left between them. This CDR3 region has 12 residues. In DNA, the CDR3 is TGCAGCTCTCTTATAGGTCAAGAGACCCAGTACTTC. Its translation: CSSLIGQETQYF.

This clonotype was observed a handful of times. The chain recombines TRBV6-1 with TRBJ2-6; no firm D call. V dropped 8 bases and J dropped 0 bases, with 14 bases sitting between them. This CDR3 contains 16 residues. CDR1 MNHNS and CDR2 SASEGT come from the germline V gene. CDR3 DNA sequence: TGTGCCAGCCAATCGGGCCTCGCCTCTGGGGCCAACGTCCTGACTTTC. Translated, it gives CASQSGLASGANVLTF.

This clonotype turned up a few times. This sequence joins TRBV6-1 and TRBJ2-5; D ambiguous. Germline CDR1 reads MNHNS; CDR2 reads SASEGT. This CDR3 region has 13 residues. Trimming took off 1 base at V and 1 base at J, with 4 bases between the two ends. The CDR3 sequence: CASSEVTQETQYF. CDR3 DNA sequence: TGTGCCAGCAGTGAAGTGACCCAAGAGACCCAGTACTTC.

This clonotype was observed at least ten times. The chain carries TRBV5-1 and TRBJ2-3, with D uncertain. The CDR3 runs 14 residues. With 0 bases removed from V and 2 bases from J, the gap between germline ends came to 7 bases. CDR1 and CDR2 (germline): SGHRS, YFSETQ. The DNA for the CDR3 is TGCGCCAGCAGCTTGGCTGGGGTCACAGATACGCAGTATTTT. Its protein is CASSLAGVTDTQYF.